The source of this T cell receptor (beta chain) is a study of shared clonotypes between healthy human individuals. Broader study findings: Sequencing depth was expected to affect clonotype sharing among donors.

Concerning this clone: The antigen is unknown.

Trimming left V 5 bases short and J 0 bases short, with 17 bases between. The CDR3 covers 17 residues. Germline V gene sequence: CDR1 LNHNV, CDR2 YYDKDF (reference sequence). Per the authors' pipeline: ImmunoSEQ only sent back junction sequences with no quality scores, so filtering was done differently. Libraries were prepared by immunoSEQ multiplex PCR; TCRdb keeps only in-frame clonotypes and omits some of them. The V and J calls and clone size are taken from that table; D and trimming were inferred from the DNA. There are roughly 500,000 clones in the sample; over 60% occur only once, and under 15% lies in the top ten. Some 92 million PBMCs per unsorted sample were used for genomic DNA.

The sequence came from a woman in her forties in good health. Some clones in this sample may be carry-over from other donors' samples. The sequencing sample was made of PBMCs. The chain is built from TRBV15 and TRBJ1-5; possible D gene TRBD1, 6 bases. CDR3 sequence (DNA): TGTGCCACCAGCGGCCGCGGACAGACGTATAGCAATCAGCCCCAGCATTTT. This encodes CATSGRGQTYSNQPQHF.